The clone carrying this TCR beta chain was seen more than once but under ten times. Its antigen is unidentified. TCRdb redid the calling of the PCR reads with MiXCR, one entry per CDR3 protein. The table shows around 470,000 distinct CDR3 sequences, with less than 30% occurring only once. These data come from a study of molecular identifiers for immune sequencing clone quantification. Study observations and caveats: Reportedly, one cell's Jurkat TCR RNA was detected within 1,100,000 naive CD8 cells.

As CD8+CD4-CCR7+CD45RA+ cells, naive CD8 T cells were sorted. Trimming took 0 bases from V and 6 from J, leaving 12 bases between them. Germline-derived CDR1 and CDR2 are LGHNA and YSLEER. This CDR3 has 15 residues. This receptor was taken from a human donor in good health. Some libraries in this study had Jurkat cell RNA spiked in. Source material: naive CD8+ T cells from blood, with Jurkat cell RNA spiked in. Sample subset: FACS-sorted CD8+CD4-CCR7+CD45RA+ naive T cells. V usage is TRBV4-3 and J usage is TRBJ1-5, with D tentatively TRBD1 (6 bases). The CDR3 DNA follows: TGCGCCAGCAGCCAAGACGTCAGGGGAGTTCAGCCCCAGCATTTT. It is translated as CASSQDVRGVQPQHF.